The 5 T cell receptor beta chains below were found in one sample sequenced in a study of T-cell memory formation after mild COVID-19. TCRdb reprocessed the 5' RACE reads via MiXCR and lists one record per CDR3 protein. Altogether around 340,000 distinct CDR3 sequences are present, 10% to 15% being singletons, with the ten largest covering over 20%. Material for sequencing was PBMCs or a T cell subset sorted from them (not recorded which). These receptor sequences come from a man between 18 and 29 years old who had mild COVID-19 (a few samples of this study predate the infection). Cell type and time point are not known.

The chain carries TRBV9 and TRBJ2-1, with a weak D call TRBD2 (7 bases). Germline loops: CDR1 SGDLS, CDR2 YYNGEE. V dropped 0 bases and J dropped 6 bases, with 16 bases sitting between them. The CDR3 totals 16 residues. The CDR3 coding sequence is TGTGCCAGCAGCGTAGTGGGGGGGCGGATTCCCAATGAGCAGTTCTTC. This translates into CASSVVGGRIPNEQFF.

This clonotype occurred many times. J is TRBJ1-4 and V is TRBV5-1; the D is unclear. This CDR3 is 13 amino acids long. Germline assignment: CDR1 SGHRS and CDR2 YFSETQ. V was clipped by 4 bases and J by 5 bases, with 9 bases between them. The CDR3 loop is CASSRGQNEKLFF. CDR3 nucleotides: TGCGCCAGCAGCAGAGGCCAGAATGAAAAACTGTTTTTT.

This clonotype occurred many times. This chain links TRBV5-1 with TRBJ1-1, with TRBD1 identical over 7 bases. This CDR3 contains 14 residues. Germline trimming cut 6 bases from V and 4 bases from J; bases unmatched to any gene: 9. The germline V gene encodes CDR1 SGHRS and CDR2 YFSETQ. CDR3 in amino acids: CASTLGGGITEAFF. CDR3 bases: TGCGCCAGCACCCTAGGAGGGGGCATCACTGAAGCTTTCTTT.

The rearrangement links TRBV29-1 to TRBJ1-4, with D perhaps matching TRBD1 (6 bases). Germline CDR1 reads SQVTM; CDR2 reads ANQGSEA. The CDR3 is 15 amino acids. The V and J ends lost 6 bases and 2 bases respectively, with 16 bases between them. The CDR3 is CSVRDRRGTNEKLFF. CDR3 DNA sequence: TGCAGCGTCCGGGACCGTAGGGGGACTAATGAAAAACTGTTTTTT.

There are many counts of this clonotype. V and J are TRBV25-1 and TRBJ2-7, with unresolved D. The germline V gene encodes CDR1 MGHDK and CDR2 SYGVNS. The CDR3 consists of 15 residues. The V gene lost 8 bases and the J gene lost 2 bases, with 19 bases spanning the gap. CDR3 coding DNA: TGTGCCAGCGACCTTGACCGCTACCGGACCTACGAGCAGTACGTC. It codes for CASDLDRYRTYEQYV.